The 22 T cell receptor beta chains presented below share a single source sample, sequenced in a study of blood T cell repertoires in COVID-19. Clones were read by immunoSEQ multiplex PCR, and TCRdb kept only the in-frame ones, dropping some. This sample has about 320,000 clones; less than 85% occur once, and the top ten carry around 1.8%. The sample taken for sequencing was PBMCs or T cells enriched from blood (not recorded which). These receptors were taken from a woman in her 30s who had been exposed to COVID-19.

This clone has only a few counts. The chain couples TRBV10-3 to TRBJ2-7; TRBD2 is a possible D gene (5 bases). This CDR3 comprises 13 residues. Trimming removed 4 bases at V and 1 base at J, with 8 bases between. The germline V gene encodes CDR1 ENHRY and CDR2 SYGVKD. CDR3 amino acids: CAISGLASYEQYF. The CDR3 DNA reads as TGTGCCATCAGTGGGCTAGCTTCCTACGAGCAGTACTTC.

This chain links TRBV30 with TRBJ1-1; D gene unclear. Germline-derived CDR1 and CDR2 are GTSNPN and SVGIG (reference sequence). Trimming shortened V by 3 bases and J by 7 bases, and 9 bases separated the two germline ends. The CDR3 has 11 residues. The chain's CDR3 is CAWSLLVEAFF. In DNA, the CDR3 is TGTGCCTGGAGCCTGCTAGTTGAAGCTTTCTTT.

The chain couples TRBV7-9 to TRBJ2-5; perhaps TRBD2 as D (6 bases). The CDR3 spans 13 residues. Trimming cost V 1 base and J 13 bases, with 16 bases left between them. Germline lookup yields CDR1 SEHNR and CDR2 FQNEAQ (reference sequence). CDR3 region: CASSLEGRDPLYF. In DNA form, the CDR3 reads TGTGCCAGCAGCTTAGAGGGGCGGGACCCGTTGTACTTC.

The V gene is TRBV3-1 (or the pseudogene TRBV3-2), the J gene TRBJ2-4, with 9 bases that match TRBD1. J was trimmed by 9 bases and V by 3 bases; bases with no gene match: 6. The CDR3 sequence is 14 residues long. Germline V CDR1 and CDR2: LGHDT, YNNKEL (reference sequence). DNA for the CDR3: TGTGCCAGCAGCCAGGACAGGGGAGTGGGCATTCAGTACTTC. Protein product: CASSQDRGVGIQYF.

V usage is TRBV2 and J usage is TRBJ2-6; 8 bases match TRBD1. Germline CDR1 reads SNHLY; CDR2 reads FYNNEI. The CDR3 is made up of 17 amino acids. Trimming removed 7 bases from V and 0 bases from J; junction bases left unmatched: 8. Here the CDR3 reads CASKDGRGLSGANVLTF. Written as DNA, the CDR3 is TGTGCCAGCAAAGACGGCAGGGGGCTCTCTGGGGCCAACGTCCTGACTTTC.

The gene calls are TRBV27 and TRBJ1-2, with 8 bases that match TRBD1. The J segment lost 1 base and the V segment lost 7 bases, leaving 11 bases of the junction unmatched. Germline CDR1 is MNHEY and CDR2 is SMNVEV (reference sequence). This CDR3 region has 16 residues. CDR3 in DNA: TGTGCCAGCAATATCCGAGCGGGACAGGATAACTATGGCTACACCTTC. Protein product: CASNIRAGQDNYGYTF.

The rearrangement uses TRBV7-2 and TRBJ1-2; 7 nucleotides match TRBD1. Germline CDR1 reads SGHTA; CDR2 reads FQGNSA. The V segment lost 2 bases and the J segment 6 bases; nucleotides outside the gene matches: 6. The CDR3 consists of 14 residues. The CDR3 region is CASSLRVGGDGYTF. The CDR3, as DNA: TGTGCCAGCAGCTTAAGAGTAGGGGGCGATGGCTACACCTTC.

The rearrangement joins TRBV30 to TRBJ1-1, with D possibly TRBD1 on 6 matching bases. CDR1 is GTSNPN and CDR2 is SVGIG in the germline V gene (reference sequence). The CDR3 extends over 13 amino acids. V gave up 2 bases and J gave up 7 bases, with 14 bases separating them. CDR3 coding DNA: TGTGCCTGGAGTACACAGGGTTTGGTTGAAGCTTTCTTT. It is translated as CAWSTQGLVEAFF.

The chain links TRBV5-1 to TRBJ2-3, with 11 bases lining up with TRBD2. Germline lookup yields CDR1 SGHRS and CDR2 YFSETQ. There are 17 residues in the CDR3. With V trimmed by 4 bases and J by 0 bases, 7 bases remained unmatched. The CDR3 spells CASSLGTSGSSTDTQYF. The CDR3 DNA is TGCGCCAGCAGCCTGGGGACTAGCGGAAGCAGCACAGATACGCAGTATTTT.

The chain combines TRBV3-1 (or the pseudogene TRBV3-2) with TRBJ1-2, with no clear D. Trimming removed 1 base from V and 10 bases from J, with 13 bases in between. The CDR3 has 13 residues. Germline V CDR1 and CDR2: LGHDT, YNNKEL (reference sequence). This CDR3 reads CASSQAAGNAYTF. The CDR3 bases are TGTGCCAGCAGCCAAGCGGCAGGTAATGCCTACACCTTC.

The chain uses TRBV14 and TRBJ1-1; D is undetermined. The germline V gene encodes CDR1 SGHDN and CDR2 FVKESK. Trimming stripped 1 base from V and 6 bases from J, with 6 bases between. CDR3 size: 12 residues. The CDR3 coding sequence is TGTGCCAGCAGCCAAGGAGGGCCTGAAGCTTTCTTT. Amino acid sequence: CASSQGGPEAFF.

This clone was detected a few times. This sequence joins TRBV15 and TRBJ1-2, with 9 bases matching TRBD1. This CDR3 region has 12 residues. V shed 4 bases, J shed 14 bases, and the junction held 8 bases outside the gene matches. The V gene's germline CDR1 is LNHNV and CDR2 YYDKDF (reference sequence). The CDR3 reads CATSNRDRAQTF. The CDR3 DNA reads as TGTGCCACCAGCAACCGGGACAGGGCCCAAACCTTC.

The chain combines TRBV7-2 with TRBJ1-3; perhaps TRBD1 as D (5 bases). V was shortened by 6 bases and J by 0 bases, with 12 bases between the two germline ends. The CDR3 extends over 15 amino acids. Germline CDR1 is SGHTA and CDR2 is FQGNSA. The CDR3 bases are TGTGCCAGCAGGGGGCTACAGATCTCTGGAAACACCATATATTTT. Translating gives CASRGLQISGNTIYF.

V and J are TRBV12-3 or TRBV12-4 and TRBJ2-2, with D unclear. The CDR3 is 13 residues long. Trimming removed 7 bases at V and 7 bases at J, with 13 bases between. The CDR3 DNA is TGTGCCAGCACCTTGGCGGAAGACGGGGAGCTGTTTTTT. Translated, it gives CASTLAEDGELFF.

This chain's CDR3 is CATSEPTGAGTGELFF. The CDR3 DNA sequence: TGTGCCACCAGTGAGCCAACAGGAGCGGGCACCGGGGAGCTGTTTTTT. This chain links TRBV24-1 with TRBJ2-2; D may be TRBD2 (6 bases). CDR1 is KGHDR, CDR2 SFDVKD, per germline. The CDR3 has 16 residues. V was cut by 4 bases and J by 4 bases, with 15 bases left in between.

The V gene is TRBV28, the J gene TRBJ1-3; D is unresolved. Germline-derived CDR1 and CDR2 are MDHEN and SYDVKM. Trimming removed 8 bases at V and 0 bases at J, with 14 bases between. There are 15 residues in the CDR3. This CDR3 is CASYEGYSSGNTIYF. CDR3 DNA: TGTGCCAGCTATGAGGGCTACTCCTCTGGAAACACCATATATTTT.

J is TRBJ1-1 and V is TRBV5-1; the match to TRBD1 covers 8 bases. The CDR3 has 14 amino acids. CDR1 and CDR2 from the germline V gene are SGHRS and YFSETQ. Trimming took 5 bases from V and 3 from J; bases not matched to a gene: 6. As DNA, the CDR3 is TGCGCCAGCAGAATGGACAGGGCGGACACTGAAGCTTTCTTT. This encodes CASRMDRADTEAFF.

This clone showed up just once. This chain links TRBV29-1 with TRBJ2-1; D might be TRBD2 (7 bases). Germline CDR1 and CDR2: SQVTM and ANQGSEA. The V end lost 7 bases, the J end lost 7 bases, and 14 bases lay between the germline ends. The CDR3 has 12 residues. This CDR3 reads CSASGGPNEQFF. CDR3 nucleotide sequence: TGCAGCGCCTCGGGGGGCCCGAATGAGCAGTTCTTC.

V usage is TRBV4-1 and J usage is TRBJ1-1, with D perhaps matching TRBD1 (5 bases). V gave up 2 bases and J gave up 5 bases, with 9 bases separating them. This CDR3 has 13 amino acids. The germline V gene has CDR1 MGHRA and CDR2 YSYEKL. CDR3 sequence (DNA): TGCGCCAGCAGCCAACCCCAGGGTACTGAAGCTTTCTTT. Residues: CASSQPQGTEAFF.

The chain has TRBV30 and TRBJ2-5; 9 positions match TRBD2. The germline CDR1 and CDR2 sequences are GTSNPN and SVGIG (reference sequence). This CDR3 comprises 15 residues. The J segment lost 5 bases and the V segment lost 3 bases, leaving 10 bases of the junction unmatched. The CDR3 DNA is TGTGCCTGGAGGGCTCTAGCGGGGACCTGGGAGACCCAGTACTTC. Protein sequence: CAWRALAGTWETQYF.

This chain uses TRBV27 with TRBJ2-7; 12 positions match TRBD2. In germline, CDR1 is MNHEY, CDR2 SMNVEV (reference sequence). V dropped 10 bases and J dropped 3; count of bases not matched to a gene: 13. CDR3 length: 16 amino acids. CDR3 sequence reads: CATGGRTSGVYYEQYF. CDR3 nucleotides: TGTGCCACCGGGGGGAGGACTAGCGGGGTTTACTACGAGCAGTACTTC.

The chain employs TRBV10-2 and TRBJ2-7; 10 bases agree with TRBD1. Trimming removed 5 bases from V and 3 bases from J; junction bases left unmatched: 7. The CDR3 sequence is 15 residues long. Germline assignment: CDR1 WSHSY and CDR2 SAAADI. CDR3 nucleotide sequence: TGCGCCAGCAGTACCCCCCGGGACAGGGGCTACGAGCAGTACTTC. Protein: CASSTPRDRGYEQYF.